This T cell receptor (beta chain) was sequenced during a study of blood T cell repertoires in COVID-19. Across the whole study: Samples of COVID-19 (acute and convalescent) were obtained from the United States, Italy and Spain.

The CDR3 covers 16 residues. J lost 4 bases, V lost 3 bases, and 10 bases had no gene match. Germline CDR1 reads SGHDN; CDR2 reads FVKESK. How the authors handled the data: From reference gene primer amplification, estimates of nucleated cell counts were derived. Assay: immunoSEQ multiplex PCR; the TCRdb copy retains only in-frame clones and omits some. The V and J calls and clone size were taken over from that table, and D and trimming were inferred from the DNA. The repertoire holds 350,000 to 450,000 clones, with approximately 91% as singletons. While infection was still active, Seattle patients were enrolled and then followed longitudinally.

The receptor was isolated from a woman aged 40 to 50 with COVID-19, enrolled during active disease. This rearrangement joins TRBV14 to TRBJ1-2; 8 bases match TRBD1. Sequenced material: peripheral blood. The CDR3 DNA is TGTGCCAGCAGCCAGCGACATGCAGGGGGCCCCTATGGCTACACCTTC. Encoded protein: CASSQRHAGGPYGYTF.